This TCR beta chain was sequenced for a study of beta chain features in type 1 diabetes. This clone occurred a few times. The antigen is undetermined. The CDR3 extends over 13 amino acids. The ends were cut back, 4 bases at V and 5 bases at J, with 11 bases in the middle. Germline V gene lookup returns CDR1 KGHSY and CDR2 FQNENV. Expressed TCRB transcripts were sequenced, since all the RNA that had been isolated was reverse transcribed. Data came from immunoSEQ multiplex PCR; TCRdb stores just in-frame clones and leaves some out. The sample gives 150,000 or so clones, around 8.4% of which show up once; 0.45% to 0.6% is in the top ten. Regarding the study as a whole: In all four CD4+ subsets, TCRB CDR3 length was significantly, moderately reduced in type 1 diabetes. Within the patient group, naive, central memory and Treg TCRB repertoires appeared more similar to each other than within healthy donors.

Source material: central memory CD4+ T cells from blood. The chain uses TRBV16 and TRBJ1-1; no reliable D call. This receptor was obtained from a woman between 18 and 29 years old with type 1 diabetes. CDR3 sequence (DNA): TGTGCCAGCAGCCGATCTGGAGGTACTGAAGCTTTCTTT. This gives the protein CASSRSGGTEAFF.